A single sample is the source of the 8 T cell receptor beta chains below, sequenced in a study of T cells in Graves' hyperthyroidism and ophthalmopathy. RNA transcripts served as the template for amplifying TCR beta CDR3 regions. HTBI primers were the set used in a first-round RT-PCR of the TCR CDR3. TCRdb passed the multiplex PCR reads through MiXCR, listing each CDR3 protein once. Of 500,000 to 800,000 distinct CDR3 sequences listed, 13% to 15% were seen once; the top ten hold around 12%. The sample comprised blood. These receptors all come from a woman in her forties or fifties with Graves' ophthalmopathy.

The chain has TRBV11-2 and TRBJ1-1, with D unresolved. Trimming pared 1 base from V and 2 bases from J, leaving 11 bases between. The CDR3 contains 15 residues. Germline values: CDR1 SGHAT, CDR2 FQNNGV. Here the CDR3 reads CASSLGLVFNTEAFF. In nucleotides, the CDR3 is TGTGCCAGCAGCTTAGGTTTGGTCTTTAACACTGAAGCTTTCTTT.

As concerns this clonotype: A junction boundary mismatches the germline segment, possibly from a read error. The CDR3, as DNA: TGTGCCAGTAGTATAGTGGGGACTCAATACACTGAGCAGTTCTTC. Its translation is CASSIVGTQYTEQFF. The chain has TRBV19 and TRBJ2-1; tentatively, D is TRBD2 (6 bases). This CDR3 comprises 15 residues. Germline V gene lookup returns CDR1 LNHDA and CDR2 SQIVND (reference sequence).

The rearrangement joins TRBV7-3 to TRBJ2-1; 7 bases are shared with TRBD2. With V trimmed by 7 bases and J by 7 bases, 13 bases remained unmatched. The germline V gene has CDR1 SGHTA and CDR2 FQGTGA. The CDR3 is 15 residues long. The CDR3 DNA follows: TGTGCCAGCAAGTTAGCGGGCGGGTCAGATAATGAGCAGTTCTTC. Its protein is CASKLAGGSDNEQFF.

In its sample, this clonotype was seen many times. The chain couples TRBV28 to TRBJ2-7; tentatively, D is TRBD1 or TRBD2 (5 bases each). Per the germline V gene, CDR1 is MDHEN and CDR2 is SYDVKM. The CDR3 covers 13 residues. V lost 4 bases and J 3 bases, leaving 10 bases between the germline ends. CDR3 region: CASSYEGIYEQYF. The CDR3 coding sequence is TGTGCCAGCAGTTACGAGGGGATCTACGAGCAGTACTTC. The variable domain in full, completed from reference TRBV28 and TRBJ2-7, reads DVKVTQSSRYLVKRTGEKVFLECVQDMDHENMFWYRQDPGLGLRLIYFSYDVKMKEKGDIPEGYSVSREKKERFSLILESASTNQTSMYLCASSYEGIYEQYFGPGTRLTVT.

This clonotype was picked up a small number of times. V and J are TRBV28 and TRBJ1-2; tentative D call: TRBD1 (6 bases). Trimming stripped 5 bases from V and 1 base from J, with 14 bases between. The germline gives CDR1 MDHEN, CDR2 SYDVKM. The CDR3 loop spans 15 amino acids. The CDR3 nucleotides are TGTGCCAGCAGTGCTCCGCAGGGGTATAACTATGGCTACACCTTC. Translation gives CASSAPQGYNYGYTF.

This clonotype was detected ten times or more. This chain connects TRBV7-2 to TRBJ2-1; 13 positions agree with TRBD2. Unmatched junction bases numbered 3, after V lost 6 bases and J lost 7 bases. Looked up from germline, CDR1 is SGHTA and CDR2 is FQGNSA. The length of the CDR3 is 14 residues. The CDR3 DNA is TGTGCCAGCAGAAGGGGACTAGCGGGAAATGAGCAGTTCTTC. It yields the protein CASRRGLAGNEQFF.

With respect to this clonotype: A much bigger clone sits one base away, suggesting this may be a read error. This sequence joins TRBV12-3 or TRBV12-4 and TRBJ2-7; D call uncertain. CDR3 length equals 15 residues. Trimming cost V 3 bases and J 6 bases, with 18 bases left between them. CDR3 loop: CASSFAGDDAREQYF. The CDR3, as DNA: TGTGCCAGCAGTTTTGCAGGAGACGATGCCCGCGAGCAGTACTTC.

The chain has TRBV28 and TRBJ1-3, with D unresolved. CDR1 MDHEN and CDR2 SYDVKM come from the germline V gene. There are 15 residues in the CDR3. Trimming removed 1 base at V and 0 bases at J, with 7 bases between. This CDR3 reads CASSLLGFSGNTIYF. In DNA, the CDR3 is TGTGCCAGCAGTTTATTGGGGTTCTCTGGAAACACCATATATTTT.